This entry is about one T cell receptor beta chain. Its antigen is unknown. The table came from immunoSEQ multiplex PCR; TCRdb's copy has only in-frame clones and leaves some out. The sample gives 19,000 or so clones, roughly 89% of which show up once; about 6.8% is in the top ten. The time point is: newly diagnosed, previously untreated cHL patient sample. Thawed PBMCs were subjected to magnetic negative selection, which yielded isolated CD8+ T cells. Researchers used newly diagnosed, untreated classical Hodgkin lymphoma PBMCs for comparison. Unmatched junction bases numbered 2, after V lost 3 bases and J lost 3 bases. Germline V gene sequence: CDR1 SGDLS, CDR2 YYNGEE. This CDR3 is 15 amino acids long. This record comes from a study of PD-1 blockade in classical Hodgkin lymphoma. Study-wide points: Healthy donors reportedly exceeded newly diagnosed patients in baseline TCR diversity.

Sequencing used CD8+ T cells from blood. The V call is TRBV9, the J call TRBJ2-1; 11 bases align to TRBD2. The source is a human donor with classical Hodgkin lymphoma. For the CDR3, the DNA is TGTGCCAGCAGCGAACTAGCGGGGGACTACAATGAGCAGTTCTTC. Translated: CASSELAGDYNEQFF.